The present TCR beta chain was sequenced within a study of blood T cells in healthy people across ages. CDR1 and CDR2 (germline): LGHDT, YNNKEL (reference sequence). CDR3 length equals 15 residues. The use of a sample-barcoded 5' primer and a J-beta primer mix characterized a second PCR of about 7 to 12 cycles. TCRdb recomputed calls from the 5' RACE reads with MiXCR, one row per CDR3 protein. The data contain 750,000 to 950,000 distinct CDR3 sequences, approximately 32% of them seen just once; the ten biggest clones take up 10%. Donors were healthy Caucasian individuals from Russia aged about 6 to 95. Comment on this clonotype: One end of the junction varies from germline; a read error may be responsible.

These data also formed part of another study, on T cells of mothers and their children.

This sequence originates from a woman between 40 and 55 years old in good health. The V call is TRBV3-1, the J call TRBJ2-7; TRBD1 aligns across 7 bases. Sample: blood. In DNA form, the CDR3 reads TGTGCCGGCAGCCAAGATGTGGGACAGAACTACGAGCAGTACTTC. Translation gives CAGSQDVGQNYEQYF.